This TCR beta chain was captured in a study of T cell responses to AZD1222 COVID-19 vaccine. Study details: Recipients boosted at about 4 weeks or about 12 weeks are pooled. Findings and limits, study-wide: In a largely white British group with more females than males, clonal diversity was possibly underestimated. Spike-spanning, vaccine-associated CD4 TCRs were dominant at 160-218 and 743-854.

Deletions cut 0 bases from V and 2 bases from J, with 21 bases between. The CDR3 runs 19 residues. Germline V gene data show CDR1 as SGHTA and CDR2 as FQGTGA. Some clones are missing from TCRdb's copy, which holds only in-frame ones; the method was immunoSEQ multiplex PCR. The data hold fewer than 130,000 clones, with around 81% observed a single time. Comments on this clone: Its antigen is currently unknown.

Sequences were derived from peripheral blood, sampled on day 0 of AZD1222 vaccination. The chain recombines TRBV7-3 with TRBJ2-3, with unresolved D. The sequence was collected from an adult in good health. The CDR3 DNA reads as TGTGCCAGCAGCTTAACGCCCGGAATCCAGACAAGATACACAGATACGCAGTATTTT. Translated, it gives CASSLTPGIQTRYTDTQYF.